This T cell receptor (beta chain) was recovered during a study of early T cells in non-severe SARS-CoV-2 infection. In germline, CDR1 is SEHNR, CDR2 FQNEAQ (reference sequence). The CDR3 covers 14 residues. Trimming pared 5 bases from V and 7 bases from J, leaving 15 bases between. By proportion, this clonotype is medium-sized. TCRdb fed the 5' RACE reads into MiXCR, producing one record per CDR3 protein. The sample lists roughly 20,000 distinct CDR3 sequences; approximately 4.8% were seen once. This TCR derives from an adult who was a healthcare worker with PCR-confirmed SARS-CoV-2 infection or an uninfected control (not recorded which). The sample consisted of whole blood. The V gene is TRBV7-9, the J gene TRBJ2-1; TRBD2 is a possible D gene (5 bases). For the CDR3, the DNA is TGTGCCAGCAGCCCCAGCGGCCCGGGAAATGAGCAGTTCTTC. Protein product: CASSPSGPGNEQFF.